This T cell receptor beta chain derives from a study of Ad26.COV2.S vaccination and SARS-CoV-2 variants. Treatment in this sample: some 20 received Ad26.COV2.S at low or high dose, single or two shots; five or six received placebo; per-sample allocation not given. Following the first vaccine or placebo injection, samples were taken on day 63. Assay: immunoSEQ multiplex PCR; the TCRdb copy retains only in-frame clones and omits some. Among hundreds of thousands of clones listed, around 90% were seen once. The input for sequencing was peripheral blood, taken in a trial of Ad26.COV2.S vaccine versus placebo. The source is a person aged 18 to 65 who received the Ad26.COV2.S COVID-19 vaccine or a placebo.

As DNA, the CDR3 is TGTGCCAGCAGTTCCGGGACAGCGACCGGGGAGCTGTTTTTT. Protein product: CASSSGTATGELFF. V usage is TRBV6-2 or TRBV6-3 and J usage is TRBJ2-2; TRBD1 matches at 7 bases. This CDR3 spans 14 amino acids. Germline V lookup: CDR1 MNHEY, CDR2 SVGEGT. Trimming removed 4 bases from V and 5 bases from J; junction bases left unmatched: 4.